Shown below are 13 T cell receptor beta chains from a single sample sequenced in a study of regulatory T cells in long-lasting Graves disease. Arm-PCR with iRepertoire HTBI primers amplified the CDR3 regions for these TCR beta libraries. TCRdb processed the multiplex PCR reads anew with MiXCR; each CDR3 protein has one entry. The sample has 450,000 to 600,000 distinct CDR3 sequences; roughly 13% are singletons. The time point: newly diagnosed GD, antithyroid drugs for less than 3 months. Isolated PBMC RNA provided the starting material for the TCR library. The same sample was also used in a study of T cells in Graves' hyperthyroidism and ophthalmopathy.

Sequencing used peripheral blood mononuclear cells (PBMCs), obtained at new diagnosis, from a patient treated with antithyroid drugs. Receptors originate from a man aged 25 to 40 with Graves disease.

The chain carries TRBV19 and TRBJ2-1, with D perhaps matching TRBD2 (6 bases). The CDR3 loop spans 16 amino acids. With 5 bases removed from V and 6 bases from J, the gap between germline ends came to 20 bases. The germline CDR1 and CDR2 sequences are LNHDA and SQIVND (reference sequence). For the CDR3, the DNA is TGTGCCAGTAGTGTTGGTCCTAGCAGGAGGGCCAATGAGCAGTTCTTC. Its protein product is CASSVGPSRRANEQFF.

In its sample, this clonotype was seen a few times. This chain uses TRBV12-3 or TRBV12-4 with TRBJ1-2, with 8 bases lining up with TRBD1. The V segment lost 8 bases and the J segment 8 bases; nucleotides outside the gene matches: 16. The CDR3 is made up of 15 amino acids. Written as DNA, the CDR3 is TGTGCCAGCGGGGACGGGACAGGCCTACGAGTGGGCTACACCTTC. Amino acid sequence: CASGDGTGLRVGYTF.

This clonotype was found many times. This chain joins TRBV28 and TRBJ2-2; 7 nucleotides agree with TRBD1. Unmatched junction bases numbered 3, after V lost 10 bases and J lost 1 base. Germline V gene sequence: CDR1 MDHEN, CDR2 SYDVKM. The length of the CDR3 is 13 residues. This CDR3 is CATGTENTGELFF. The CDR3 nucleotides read TGTGCCACAGGGACAGAGAACACCGGGGAGCTGTTTTTT. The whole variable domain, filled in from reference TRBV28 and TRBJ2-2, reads DVKVTQSSRYLVKRTGEKVFLECVQDMDHENMFWYRQDPGLGLRLIYFSYDVKMKEKGDIPEGYSVSREKKERFSLILESASTNQTSMYLCATGTENTGELFFGEGSRLTVL.

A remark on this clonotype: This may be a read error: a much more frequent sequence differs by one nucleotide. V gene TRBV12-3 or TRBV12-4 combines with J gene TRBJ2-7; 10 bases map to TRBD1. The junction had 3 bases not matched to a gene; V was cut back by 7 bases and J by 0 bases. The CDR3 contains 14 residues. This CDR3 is CASTGQGSSYEQYF. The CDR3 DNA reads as TGTGCCAGCACGGGACAGGGGAGCTCCTACGAGCAGTACTTC.

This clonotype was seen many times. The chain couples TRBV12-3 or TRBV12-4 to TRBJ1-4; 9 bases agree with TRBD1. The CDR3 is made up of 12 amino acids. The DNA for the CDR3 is TGTGCTACCGGACAGGGGAGGGAAAAACTGTTTTTT. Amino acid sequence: CATGQGREKLFF.

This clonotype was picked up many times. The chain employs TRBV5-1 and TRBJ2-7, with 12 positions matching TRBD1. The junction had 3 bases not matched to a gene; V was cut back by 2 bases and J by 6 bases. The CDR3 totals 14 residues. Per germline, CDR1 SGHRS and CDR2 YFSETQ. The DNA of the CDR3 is TGCGCCAGCAGCTTTCCGGGACAGGGGGCCGAGCAGTACTTC. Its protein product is CASSFPGQGAEQYF.

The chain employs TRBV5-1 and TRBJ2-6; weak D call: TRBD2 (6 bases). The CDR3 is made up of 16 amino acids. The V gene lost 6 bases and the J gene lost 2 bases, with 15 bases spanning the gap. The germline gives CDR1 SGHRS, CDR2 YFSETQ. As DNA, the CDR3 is TGCGCCAGCACCCCTGGAGGCGGGGCTGGGGCCAACGTCCTGACTTTC. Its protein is CASTPGGGAGANVLTF.

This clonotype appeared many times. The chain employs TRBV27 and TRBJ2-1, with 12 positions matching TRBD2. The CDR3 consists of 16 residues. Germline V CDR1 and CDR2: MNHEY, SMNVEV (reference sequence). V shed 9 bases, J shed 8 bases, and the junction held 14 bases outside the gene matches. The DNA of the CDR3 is TGTGCCAGTCGTCGCCTTCCTAGCGGGAGGGTCGATGAGCAGTTCTTC. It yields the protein CASRRLPSGRVDEQFF.

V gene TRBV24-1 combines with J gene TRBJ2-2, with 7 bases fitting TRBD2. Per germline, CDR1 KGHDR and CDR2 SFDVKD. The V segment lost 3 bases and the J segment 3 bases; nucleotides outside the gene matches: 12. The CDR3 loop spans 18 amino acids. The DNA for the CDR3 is TGTGCCACCAGTGATGGTGGAGGGACTATCTTCGACACCGGGGAGCTGTTTTTT. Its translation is CATSDGGGTIFDTGELFF.

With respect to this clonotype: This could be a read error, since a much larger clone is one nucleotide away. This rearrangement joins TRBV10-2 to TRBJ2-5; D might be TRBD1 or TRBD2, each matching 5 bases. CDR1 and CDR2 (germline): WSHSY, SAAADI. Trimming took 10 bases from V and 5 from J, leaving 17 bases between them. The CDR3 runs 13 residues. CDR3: CATAGRGRETQYF. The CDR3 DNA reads TGCGCCACCGCCGGACGGGGCCGGGAGACCCAGTACTTC.

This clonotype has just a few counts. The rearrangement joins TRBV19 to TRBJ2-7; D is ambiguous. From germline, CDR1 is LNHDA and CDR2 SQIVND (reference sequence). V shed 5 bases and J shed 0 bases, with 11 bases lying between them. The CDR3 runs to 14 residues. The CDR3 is CASSPPEPSYEQYF. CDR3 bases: TGTGCCAGTAGTCCCCCCGAGCCCTCCTACGAGCAGTACTTC.

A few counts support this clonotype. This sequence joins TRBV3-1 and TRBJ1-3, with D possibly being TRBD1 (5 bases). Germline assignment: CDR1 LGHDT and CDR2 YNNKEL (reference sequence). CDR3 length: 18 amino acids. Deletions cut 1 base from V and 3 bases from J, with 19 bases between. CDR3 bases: TGTGCCAGCAGCCAAGTAGGCAGGGCTACTTCCCGTGGAAACACCATATATTTT. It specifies CASSQVGRATSRGNTIYF.

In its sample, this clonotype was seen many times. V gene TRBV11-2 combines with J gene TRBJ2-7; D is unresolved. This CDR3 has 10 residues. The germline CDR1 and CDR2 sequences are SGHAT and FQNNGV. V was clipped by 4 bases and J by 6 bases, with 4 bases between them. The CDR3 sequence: CASSSVEQYF. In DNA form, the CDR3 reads TGTGCCAGCAGCTCGGTCGAGCAGTACTTC. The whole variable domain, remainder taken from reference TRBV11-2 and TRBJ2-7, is EAGVAQSPRYKIIEKRQSVAFWCNPISGHATLYWYQQILGQGPKLLIQFQNNGVVDDSQLPKDRFSAERLKGVDSTLKIQPAKLEDSAVYLCASSSVEQYFGPGTRLTVT.